This T cell receptor beta chain comes out of a study of cytotoxic CD8 clonotypes in ibrutinib-treated CLL. Study context: Responses: roughly 24 partial, 2 complete; after median approximately 68 months, around 15 stayed remitted, roughly 12 progressed.

The repertoire was sequenced with immunoSEQ multiplex PCR; TCRdb's copy has only in-frame clones and lacks some. Of roughly 54,000 clones listed, more than 55% are singletons. This clone was picked up a small number of times. Germline V gene lookup returns CDR1 MNHEY and CDR2 SMNVEV (reference sequence). The V end was cut by 8 bases, the J end by 5 bases, with 10 bases between. The CDR3 has 13 residues. This sequence joins TRBV27 and TRBJ1-6; D unresolved. The origin of this receptor is a human donor with chronic lymphocytic leukemia. This specimen consisted of PBMCs, obtained after 24 months of ibrutinib treatment. CDR3 loop: CASRRGDNSPLHF. As DNA, the CDR3 is TGTGCCAGCCGTCGGGGAGATAATTCACCCCTCCACTTT.